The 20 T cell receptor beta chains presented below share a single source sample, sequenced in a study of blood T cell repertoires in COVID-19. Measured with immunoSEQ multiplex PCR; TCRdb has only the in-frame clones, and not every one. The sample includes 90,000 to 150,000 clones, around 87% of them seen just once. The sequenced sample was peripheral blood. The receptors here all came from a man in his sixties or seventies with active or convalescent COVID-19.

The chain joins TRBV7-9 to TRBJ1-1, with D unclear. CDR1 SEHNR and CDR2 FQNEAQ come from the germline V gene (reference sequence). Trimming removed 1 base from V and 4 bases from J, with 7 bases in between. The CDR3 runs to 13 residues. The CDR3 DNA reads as TGTGCCAGCAGCTTAGAGGGAGGCACTGAAGCTTTCTTT. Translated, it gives CASSLEGGTEAFF. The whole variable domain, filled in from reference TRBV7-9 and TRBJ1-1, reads DTGVSQNPRHKITKRGQNVTFRCDPISEHNRLYWYRQTLGQGPEFLTYFQNEAQLEKSRLLSDRFSAERPKGSFSTLEIQRTEQGDSAMYLCASSLEGGTEAFFGQGTRLTVV.

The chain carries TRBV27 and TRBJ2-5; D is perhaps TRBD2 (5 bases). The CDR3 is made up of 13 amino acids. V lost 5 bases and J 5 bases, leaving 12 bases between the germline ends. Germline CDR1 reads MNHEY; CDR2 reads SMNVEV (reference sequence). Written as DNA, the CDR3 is TGTGCCAGCAGTCCCAGGAGGTACGAGACCCAGTACTTC. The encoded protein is CASSPRRYETQYF.

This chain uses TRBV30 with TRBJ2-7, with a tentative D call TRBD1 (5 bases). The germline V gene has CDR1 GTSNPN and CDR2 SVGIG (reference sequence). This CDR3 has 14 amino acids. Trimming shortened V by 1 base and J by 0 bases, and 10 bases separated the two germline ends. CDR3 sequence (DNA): TGTGCCTGGAGTGATGCAGGGTTCTCCTACGAGCAGTACTTC. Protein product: CAWSDAGFSYEQYF.

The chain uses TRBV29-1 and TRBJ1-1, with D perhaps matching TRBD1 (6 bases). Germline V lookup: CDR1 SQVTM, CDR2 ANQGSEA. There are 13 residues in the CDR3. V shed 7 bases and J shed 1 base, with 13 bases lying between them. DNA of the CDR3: TGCAGCGGATCCGGGACATCGAACACTGAAGCTTTCTTT. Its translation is CSGSGTSNTEAFF.

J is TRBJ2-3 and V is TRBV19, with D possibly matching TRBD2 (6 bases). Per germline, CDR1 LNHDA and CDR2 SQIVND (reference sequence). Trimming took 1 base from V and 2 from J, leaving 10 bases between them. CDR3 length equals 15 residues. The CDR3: CASSIGGGFTDTQYF. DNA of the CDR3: TGTGCCAGTAGTATAGGGGGAGGATTCACAGATACGCAGTATTTT.

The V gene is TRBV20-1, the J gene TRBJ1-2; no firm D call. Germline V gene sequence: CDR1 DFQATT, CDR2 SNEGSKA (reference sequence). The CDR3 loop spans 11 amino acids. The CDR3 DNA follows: TGCTCCCCTGGGAGCCGATCTGGCTACACCTTC. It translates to CSPGSRSGYTF.

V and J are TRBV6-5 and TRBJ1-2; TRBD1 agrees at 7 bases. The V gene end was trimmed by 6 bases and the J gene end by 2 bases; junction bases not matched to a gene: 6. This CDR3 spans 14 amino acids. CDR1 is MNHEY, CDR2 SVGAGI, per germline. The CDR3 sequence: CASRTRDSNYGYTF. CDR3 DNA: TGTGCCAGCAGGACCCGGGACAGCAACTATGGCTACACCTTC.

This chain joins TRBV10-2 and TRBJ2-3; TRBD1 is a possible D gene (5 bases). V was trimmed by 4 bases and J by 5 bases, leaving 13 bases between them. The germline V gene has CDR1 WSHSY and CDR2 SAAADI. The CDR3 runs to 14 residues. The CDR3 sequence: CASSAGSTGDTQYF. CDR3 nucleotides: TGCGCCAGCAGTGCAGGAAGTACAGGAGATACGCAGTATTTT.

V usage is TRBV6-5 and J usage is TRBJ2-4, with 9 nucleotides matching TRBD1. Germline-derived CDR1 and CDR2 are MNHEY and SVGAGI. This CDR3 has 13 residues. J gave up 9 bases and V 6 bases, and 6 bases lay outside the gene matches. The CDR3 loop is CASRGTGTAIQYF. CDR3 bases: TGTGCCAGCAGAGGGACAGGGACAGCCATTCAGTACTTC.

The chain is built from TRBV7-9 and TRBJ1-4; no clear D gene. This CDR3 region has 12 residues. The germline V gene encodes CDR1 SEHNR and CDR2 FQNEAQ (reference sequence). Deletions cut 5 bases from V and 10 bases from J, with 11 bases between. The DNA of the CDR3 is TGTGCCAGCAGCCTCCAAACTGGAAAACTGTTTTTT. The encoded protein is CASSLQTGKLFF.

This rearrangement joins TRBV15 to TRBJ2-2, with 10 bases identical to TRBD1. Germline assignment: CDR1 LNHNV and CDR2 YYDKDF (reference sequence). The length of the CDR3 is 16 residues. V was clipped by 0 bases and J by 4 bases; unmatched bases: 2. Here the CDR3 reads CATSREGTGVTGELFF. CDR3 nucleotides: TGTGCCACCAGCAGAGAGGGGACAGGGGTCACCGGGGAGCTGTTTTTT.

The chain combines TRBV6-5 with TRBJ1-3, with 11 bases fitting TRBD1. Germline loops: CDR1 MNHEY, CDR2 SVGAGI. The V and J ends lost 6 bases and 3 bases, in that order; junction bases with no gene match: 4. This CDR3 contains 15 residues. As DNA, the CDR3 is TGTGCCAGCAGGGACGGGACAGGGGGTGGAAACACCATATATTTT. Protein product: CASRDGTGGGNTIYF.

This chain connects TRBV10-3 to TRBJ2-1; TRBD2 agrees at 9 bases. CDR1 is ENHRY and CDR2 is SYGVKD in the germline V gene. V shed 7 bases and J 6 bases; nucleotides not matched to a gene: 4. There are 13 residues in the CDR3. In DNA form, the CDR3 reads TGTGCCATCACCGCGGGGGGGCGCAATGAGCAGTTCTTC. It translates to CAITAGGRNEQFF.

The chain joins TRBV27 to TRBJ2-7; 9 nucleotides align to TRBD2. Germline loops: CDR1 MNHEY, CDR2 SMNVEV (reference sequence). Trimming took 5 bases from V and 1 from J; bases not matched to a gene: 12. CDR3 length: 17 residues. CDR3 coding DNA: TGTGCCAGCAGTCTTGTAGCTAGCGGGGAAATTTCCTACGAGCAGTACTTC. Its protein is CASSLVASGEISYEQYF.

This CDR3 is CASSPSGGNSPLHF. In DNA, the CDR3 is TGTGCCAGCTCACCATCGGGGGGTAATTCACCCCTCCACTTT. The V and J genes are TRBV18 and TRBJ1-6; a possible D gene is TRBD1 (5 bases). V gave up 2 bases and J gave up 6 bases, with 8 bases separating them. This CDR3 has 14 residues. Per germline, CDR1 KGHSH and CDR2 LQKENI. Supplemented by reference TRBV18 and TRBJ1-6, the full variable domain reads NAGVMQNPRHLVRRRGQEARLRCSPMKGHSHVYWYRQLPEEGLKFMVYLQKENIIDESGMPKERFSAEFPKEGPSILRIQQVVRGDSAAYFCASSPSGGNSPLHFGNGTRLTVT.

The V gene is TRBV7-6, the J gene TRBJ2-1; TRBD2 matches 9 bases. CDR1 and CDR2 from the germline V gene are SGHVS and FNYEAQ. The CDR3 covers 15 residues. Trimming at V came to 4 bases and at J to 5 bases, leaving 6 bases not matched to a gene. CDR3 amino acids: CASSSGLAGDNEQFF. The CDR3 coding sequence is TGTGCCAGCAGCTCGGGACTAGCAGGAGACAATGAGCAGTTCTTC.

The chain's CDR3 is CASVPFLGHHEQFF. The CDR3 DNA is TGTGCCAGCGTCCCCTTCTTGGGGCACCATGAGCAGTTCTTC. The rearrangement joins TRBV3-1 (or the pseudogene TRBV3-2) to TRBJ2-1, with a tentative D call TRBD1 (5 bases). This CDR3 region has 14 residues. Germline V CDR1 and CDR2: LGHDT, YNNKEL (reference sequence). Trimming pared 8 bases from V and 8 bases from J, leaving 19 bases between.

The CDR3 reads CASSQVQPIGGIPTYEQYF. The CDR3 region has the DNA TGCGCCAGCAGCCAAGTACAACCTATAGGCGGGATACCAACCTACGAGCAGTACTTC. The V gene is TRBV4-1, the J gene TRBJ2-7; weak D call: TRBD2 (6 bases). Trimming took 1 base from V and 2 from J, leaving 24 bases between them. The CDR3 is 19 residues long. Per germline, CDR1 MGHRA and CDR2 YSYEKL.

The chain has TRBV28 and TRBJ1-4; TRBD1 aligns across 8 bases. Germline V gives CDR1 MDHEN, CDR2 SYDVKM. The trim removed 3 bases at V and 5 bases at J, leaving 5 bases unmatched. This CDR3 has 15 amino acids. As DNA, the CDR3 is TGTGCCAGCAGTTTTGTTGGACAGGGAAATGAAAAACTGTTTTTT. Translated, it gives CASSFVGQGNEKLFF.

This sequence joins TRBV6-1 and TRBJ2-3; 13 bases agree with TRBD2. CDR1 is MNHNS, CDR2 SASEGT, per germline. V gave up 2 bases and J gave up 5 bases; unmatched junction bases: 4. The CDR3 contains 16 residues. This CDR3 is CASSERTSGSVDTQYF. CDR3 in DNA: TGTGCCAGCAGTGAAAGGACTAGCGGGAGCGTAGATACGCAGTATTTT.